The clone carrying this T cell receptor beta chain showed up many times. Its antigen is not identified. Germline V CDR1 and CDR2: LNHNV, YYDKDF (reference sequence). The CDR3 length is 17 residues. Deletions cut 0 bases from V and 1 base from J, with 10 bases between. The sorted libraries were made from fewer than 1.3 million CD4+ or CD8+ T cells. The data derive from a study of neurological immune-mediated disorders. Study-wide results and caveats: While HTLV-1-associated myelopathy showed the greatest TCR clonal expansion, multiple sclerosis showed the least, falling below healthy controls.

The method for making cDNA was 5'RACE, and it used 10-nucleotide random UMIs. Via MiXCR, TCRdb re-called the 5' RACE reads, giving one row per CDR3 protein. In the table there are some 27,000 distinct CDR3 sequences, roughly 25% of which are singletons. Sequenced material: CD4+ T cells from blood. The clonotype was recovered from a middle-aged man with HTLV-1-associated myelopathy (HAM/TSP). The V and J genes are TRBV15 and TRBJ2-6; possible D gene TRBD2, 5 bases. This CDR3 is CATSRDERASGANVLTF. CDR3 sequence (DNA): TGTGCCACCAGCAGAGATGAGAGGGCTTCTGGGGCCAACGTCCTGACTTTC.